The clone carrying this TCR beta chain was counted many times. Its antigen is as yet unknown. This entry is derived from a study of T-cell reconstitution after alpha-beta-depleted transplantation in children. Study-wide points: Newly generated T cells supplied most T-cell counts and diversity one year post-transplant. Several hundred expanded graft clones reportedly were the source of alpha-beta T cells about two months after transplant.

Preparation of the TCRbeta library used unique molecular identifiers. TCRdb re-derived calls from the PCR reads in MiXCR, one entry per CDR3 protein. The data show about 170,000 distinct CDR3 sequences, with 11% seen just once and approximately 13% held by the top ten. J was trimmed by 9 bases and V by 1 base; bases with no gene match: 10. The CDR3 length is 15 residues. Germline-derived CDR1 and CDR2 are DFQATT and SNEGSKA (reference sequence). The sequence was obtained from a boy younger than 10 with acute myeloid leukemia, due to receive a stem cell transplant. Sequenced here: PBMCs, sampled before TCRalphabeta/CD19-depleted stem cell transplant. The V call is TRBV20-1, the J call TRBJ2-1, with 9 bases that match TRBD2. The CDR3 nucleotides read TGCAGTGCTAGAGTAGGTGGGACTAGCTTGACTGAGCAGTTCTTC. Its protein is CSARVGGTSLTEQFF.